This is a list of T cell receptor beta chains from one sample in a study of T cell responses to AZD1222 COVID-19 vaccine. The method was immunoSEQ multiplex PCR; TCRdb's version includes in-frame clones alone and lacks a portion of them. The sample includes under 150,000 clones, over 85% of them seen just once. The material sequenced was peripheral blood, taken 28 days after the second AZD1222 dose. These receptors were taken from an adult who received the AZD1222 COVID-19 vaccine. The conserved cysteine and the conserved F or W are not part of the CDR3 here. Clone size, where shown, is once, few, many, or a class for clones that have expanded.

V	length	J	size	CDR3
TRBV12-3/TRBV12-4	10	TRBJ2-2	-	ASSRGAGELF
TRBV28	12	TRBJ1-1	-	AVQGANMNTEAF
TRBV7-9	13	TRBJ2-7	once	ASSSGRASSYEQY
TRBV15	14	TRBJ2-7	-	ATSARGRAYSYEQY
TRBV27	13	TRBJ1-6	-	ASSLLGADNSPLH
TRBV27	11	TRBJ1-4	-	ASRDATNEKLF
TRBV7-2	13	TRBJ2-3	once	ASSGTSGYTDTQY
TRBV6-5	11	TRBJ2-5	-	ASSPTYQETQY
TRBV5-1	14	TRBJ2-3	-	ASSLARASRVDTQY
TRBV9	13	TRBJ2-7	-	ASSAEVGLTYEQY
TRBV19	13	TRBJ2-5	-	ASSIPSGEGETQY
TRBV5-1	14	TRBJ2-3	-	ASRSPTGGSTDTQY
TRBV6-5	13	TRBJ2-1	-	ASSGGTGFHNEQF